The clone carrying this TCR beta chain was counted once. Its ends do not fully match the called genes, so a read error is possible. The assay was immunoSEQ multiplex PCR, and TCRdb's table has in-frame clones only and misses some. The sample yields 75,000 to 85,000 clones, around 90% seen once. The CDR3 is made up of 16 amino acids. Germline values: CDR1 KGHDR, CDR2 SFDVKD. These data come from a study of blood T cell repertoires in COVID-19. Source material: peripheral blood. The chain carries TRBV24-1 and TRBJ2-1, with 8 bases fitting TRBD2. This receptor was obtained from a human donor in a cohort sampled during active COVID-19. The DNA of the CDR3 is TGTGCCACCAGTGCTTTGGGGACTAGGGGTGCCGATGAGCAGTTCTTC. Amino acids: CATSALGTRGADEQFF.